This T cell receptor (beta chain) emerged from a study of blood T cell repertoires in COVID-19. Under the authors' procedure: Amplifying reference gene primers gave estimates of nucleated cell counts. TCRdb keeps only in-frame clones here, not all; method: immunoSEQ multiplex PCR. That table supplies the V and J calls and clone size; D and trimming were determined from the DNA. The sample includes approximately 450,000 clones, about 90% of them seen just once. Sequencing was carried out using PBMCs or T cells enriched from blood (not recorded which). This TCR derives from a young woman with acute COVID-19.

Here the CDR3 reads CASSPTGFLNTEAFF. In nucleotides, the CDR3 is TGTGCCAGCTCACCGACAGGCTTTCTAAACACTGAAGCTTTCTTT. The chain links TRBV18 to TRBJ1-1; D is perhaps TRBD1 (6 bases). With 3 bases removed from V and 2 bases from J, the gap between germline ends came to 13 bases. Per germline, CDR1 KGHSH and CDR2 LQKENI. CDR3 length equals 15 residues.